This T cell receptor beta chain came from a study of shared clonotypes between healthy human individuals. Only in-frame clones appear in the TCRdb table, and some are missing; sequencing was by immunoSEQ multiplex PCR. The data show 1,500,000 or so clones, roughly 96% seen once. All donors were Caucasian adults living in Nashville, Tennessee. CDR1 and CDR2 from the germline V gene are SGHTA and FQGTGA. J was trimmed by 5 bases and V by 5 bases; bases with no gene match: 7. This CDR3 has 15 amino acids. Sequencing was carried out using naive CD4+ T cells sorted from blood. Indicated subset: CD45RA+ positively selected. The chain joins TRBV7-3 to TRBJ2-1; 9 positions match TRBD2. The receptor was derived from a man under 40 in good health. In DNA form, the CDR3 reads TGTGCCAGCAGCCGGGGACTAGCTCACGACAATGAGCAGTTCTTC. It yields the protein CASSRGLAHDNEQFF.